This T cell receptor (beta chain) was documented in a study of T cells in Graves' hyperthyroidism and ophthalmopathy. Overall study results and limits: Blood shared most expanded thyroid clonotypes above 0.001.

V was pared by 2 bases and J by 4 bases, with 10 bases of the junction left unmatched. The germline gives CDR1 KGHSH, CDR2 LQKENI. The CDR3 is 18 amino acids. For this clonotype: Its specificity is not known. The CDR3 does not close with the conserved phenylalanine or tryptophan, likely indicating a read error.

There were TCR beta CDR3 regions amplified from RNA transcripts. HTBI primers drove first-round RT-PCR of the TCR CDR3. One entry per CDR3 protein results from TCRdb running MiXCR on the multiplex PCR reads. This table holds 500,000 to 600,000 distinct CDR3 sequences, 15% to 20% found once. The TCR sequence derives from a man between 35 and 55 years old with Graves' ophthalmopathy. Sequencing input: blood. The chain uses TRBV18 and TRBJ2-2, with TRBD2 identical over 10 bases. CDR3 nucleotides: TGTGCCAGCTCACCAATAGCCCTAGCGGGAGCATCCACCGGGGAGCTGTTTATT. Protein sequence: CASSPIALAGASTGELFI.